The 5 T cell receptor beta chains below all came from one sample that was sequenced in a study of regulatory T cells in long-lasting Graves disease. HTBI primers from iRepertoire and Arm-PCR of CDR3 regions yielded the TCR beta libraries. TCRdb independently ran MiXCR on the multiplex PCR reads; one entry per CDR3 protein. The table lists more than 350,000 distinct CDR3 sequences, more than 13% of them singletons, with roughly 17% in the top ten. Time point indicated: newly diagnosed GD, antithyroid drugs for less than 3 months. Construction of the TCR library relied on RNA isolated from PBMCs. These data were likewise used in another study, on T cells in Graves' hyperthyroidism and ophthalmopathy.

This sample comprised peripheral blood mononuclear cells (PBMCs), obtained at new diagnosis, from a patient treated with antithyroid drugs. The receptors originated from a woman aged 30 to 39 with Graves disease.

This clonotype was seen at least ten times. This sequence joins TRBV29-1 and TRBJ2-1, with 13 positions matching TRBD2. V lost 7 bases, J lost 7 bases, and 13 bases stayed unmatched. CDR3 length: 16 residues. The germline V gene encodes CDR1 SQVTM and CDR2 ANQGSEA. In nucleotides, the CDR3 is TGCAGCGGGTGGACTAGCGGGAGAGGCCTGGGGAATGAGCAGTTCTTC. The encoded protein is CSGWTSGRGLGNEQFF.

This clonotype was counted ten times or more. The chain has TRBV7-3 and TRBJ2-3, with 8 bases identical to TRBD2. The CDR3 sequence is 17 residues long. The ends lost 4 bases at V and 5 bases at J; junction bases unmatched: 14. Germline CDR1 reads SGHTA; CDR2 reads FQGTGA. The CDR3: CASSSPSGAGELDTQYF. The CDR3 DNA follows: TGTGCCAGCAGCTCGCCGAGTGGAGCGGGAGAATTAGATACGCAGTATTTT.

The table lists this clonotype with many counts. The V gene is TRBV3-1, the J gene TRBJ1-1; D perhaps matches TRBD1 (6 bases). Germline assignment: CDR1 LGHDT and CDR2 YNNKEL (reference sequence). The CDR3 extends over 17 amino acids. The V end was cut by 7 bases, the J end by 6 bases, with 27 bases between. The CDR3 bases are TGTGCCAGCAAGCTCCGGGGGCCGCCAGGGTTTTACTCTGAAGCTTTCTTT. Protein sequence: CASKLRGPPGFYSEAFF.

Regarding this clonotype: This clone may be a read error of a much larger clone one base away. The chain joins TRBV4-2 to TRBJ1-1; unclear D gene. The germline gives CDR1 LGHNA, CDR2 YNFKEQ. The ends were cut back, 2 bases at V and 1 base at J, with 11 bases in the middle. This CDR3 spans 15 amino acids. The CDR3 DNA sequence: TGTGCCAGCAGCCAACAGATACGAAGGAACACTGAAGCTTTCTTT. Translation gives CASSQQIRRNTEAFF.

At least ten counts were recorded for this clonotype. The rearrangement joins TRBV27 to TRBJ2-1; possibly TRBD2 for D (7 bases). The length of the CDR3 is 15 residues. Trimming left V 6 bases short and J 7 bases short, with 19 bases between. Germline CDR1 is MNHEY and CDR2 is SMNVEV (reference sequence). CDR3 sequence: CASSPRGPTGNEQFF. CDR3 coding DNA: TGTGCCAGCAGCCCGCGGGGGCCTACAGGGAATGAGCAGTTCTTC.